The entry that follows covers one T cell receptor (beta chain) sequence. The germline CDR1 and CDR2 sequences are MNHNS and SASEGT. The germline V and J ends were trimmed by 0 bases and 5 bases, with 11 bases remaining between them. The CDR3 totals 15 residues. The source of the sample is a study of cytotoxic CD8 clonotypes in ibrutinib-treated CLL. Study-level background: Investigators reported about 24 partial and 2 complete responses; after median around 68 months, about 15 patients remained remitted and some twelve progressed.

Around 2.2 micrograms of genomic DNA came from cryopreserved PBMCs for TCR beta libraries. Using immunoSEQ multiplex PCR, the repertoire was profiled, and TCRdb retains in-frame clones only, with some absent. This sample has about 50,000 clones, with roughly 57% found just once. The sequence derives from a human donor with chronic lymphocytic leukemia. The chain couples TRBV6-1 to TRBJ1-5; D unresolved. Sequencing used PBMCs, obtained after 24 months of ibrutinib treatment. CDR3 sequence (DNA): TGTGCCAGCAGTGAAGCGCGGGTCCGGGATCAGCCCCAGCATTTT. It specifies CASSEARVRDQPQHF.